Sequencing of this T cell receptor beta chain was carried out in a study of cytomegalovirus exposure and HLA in healthy donors. Study summary: A data release that came early held tens of millions of unique TCRs from HLA-typed donors.

Study-wide results and limits: In a later analysis, TCR beta V- and J-gene trimming was associated with a missense DCLRE1C variant. A later analysis found TCR association rates differed by HLA locus, highest for DRB1 and lowest for HLA-C.

Worth noting for this clone: Antigen specificity is unknown.

PCR employed 60 Vbeta and 13 Jbeta primers. As processed by the authors: Roughly 76 million unique TCR beta chains, around 10 million of them shared, were counted by a later analysis. Clones were sequenced by immunoSEQ multiplex PCR, and TCRdb holds only the in-frame ones, with some missing. V and J calls and clone size are those listed in that table; D and trimming were worked out from the DNA. The table includes about 91,000 clones, about 89% detected once. Material for sequencing was PBMCs. This TCR came from a man younger than 40 in good health and CMV-seropositive.

The CDR3 reads CASSWRRDPEETQYF. CDR3 DNA: TGTGCCAGCAGCTGGCGCAGGGATCCCGAAGAGACCCAGTACTTC. The V call is TRBV5-4, the J call TRBJ2-5; weak D call: TRBD1 (5 bases). V was cut by 3 bases and J by 3 bases, with 15 bases left in between. Germline CDR1 SGHNT, CDR2 YYREEE (reference sequence). The CDR3 has 15 residues.